These 21 T cell receptor beta chains were sequenced from one sample in a study of regulatory T cells in long-lasting Graves disease. The time point here: persistent/refractory GD, antithyroid drugs over 5 years with positive TRAb. Making the TCR library involved RNA that had been extracted from PBMCs. iRepertoire HTBI primers and Arm-PCR of CDR3 regions built TCR beta libraries. TCRdb used MiXCR to reprocess the multiplex PCR reads, holding one entry per CDR3 protein. The sample includes around 340,000 distinct CDR3 sequences, about 19% seen only once; the top ten take 29%. The sample consisted of peripheral blood mononuclear cells (PBMCs), taken when the disease was refractory, from a patient treated with antithyroid drugs. These receptors were taken from a female donor with Graves disease.

This clonotype was seen only a few times. This rearrangement joins TRBV24-1 to TRBJ2-7, with a possible D match to TRBD2 (6 bases). The CDR3 loop spans 15 amino acids. CDR1 and CDR2 (germline): KGHDR, SFDVKD. V lost 8 bases to trimming and J lost 2 bases, with 18 bases between them. The CDR3 protein is CATKAPKEGPYEQYF. DNA of the CDR3: TGTGCCACCAAGGCCCCGAAGGAGGGACCCTACGAGCAGTACTTC.

This CDR3 is CASSYLDGRYLSRTGGYTF. The CDR3 bases are TGTGCCAGCAGTTACCTTGATGGGCGGTACCTATCGAGGACCGGGGGCTACACCTTC. This chain joins TRBV6-2 or TRBV6-3 and TRBJ1-2; D gene unclear. The CDR3 runs to 19 residues. V lost 2 bases, J lost 8 bases, and 30 bases lay in between. Germline assignment: CDR1 MNHEY and CDR2 SVGEGT.

The chain couples TRBV13 to TRBJ2-2; TRBD1 might be the D (5 bases). Germline assignment: CDR1 PRHDT and CDR2 FYEKMQ (reference sequence). This CDR3 is 14 amino acids long. Trimming pared 1 base from V and 8 bases from J, leaving 11 bases between. This chain's CDR3 is CASSLVGALGELFF. The DNA of the CDR3 is TGTGCCAGCAGCTTAGTAGGGGCGCTTGGGGAGCTGTTTTTT.

The rearrangement links TRBV19 to TRBJ1-5; D gene uncertain. Germline CDR1 reads LNHDA; CDR2 reads SQIVND (reference sequence). CDR3 length: 12 residues. Trimming took 0 bases from V and 11 from J, leaving 8 bases between them. In DNA, the CDR3 is TGTGCCAGTAGTATAGACCCGGGATCCCAGCATTTT. Its translation: CASSIDPGSQHF. Full variable domain (outside the CDR3, taken from reference TRBV19 and TRBJ1-5): DGGITQSPKYLFRKEGQNVTLSCEQNLNHDAMYWYRQDPGQGLRLIYYSQIVNDFQKGDIAEGYSVSREKKESFPLTVTSAQKNPTAFYLCASSIDPGSQHFGDGTRLSIL.

The chain links TRBV27 to TRBJ1-5, with no clear D. CDR3 length: 12 amino acids. Germline V gene lookup returns CDR1 MNHEY and CDR2 SMNVEV (reference sequence). Trimming left V 4 bases short and J 9 bases short, with 10 bases between. This CDR3 reads CASSSIEGPQHF. The DNA of the CDR3 is TGTGCCAGCAGTTCCATCGAAGGGCCCCAGCATTTT.

The sample holds a few counts of this clonotype. This could be a read error, since a much larger clone is one nucleotide away. V gene TRBV7-2 combines with J gene TRBJ2-2; 9 bases line up with TRBD1. The CDR3 is 14 residues long. CDR1 and CDR2 from the germline V gene are SGHTA and FQGNSA. With 5 bases clipped from V and 4 bases from J, the junction kept 2 bases outside the gene matches. The CDR3 sequence is CASSGQGITGELFF. In DNA, the CDR3 is TGTGCCAGCAGCGGACAGGGGATCACCGGGGAGCTGTTTTTT.

V usage is TRBV20-1 and J usage is TRBJ1-2; D not certain. Germline V gene data show CDR1 as DFQATT and CDR2 as SNEGSKA (reference sequence). The length of the CDR3 is 14 residues. V gave up 4 bases and J gave up 0 bases, with 12 bases separating them. DNA for the CDR3: TGCAGTGCTACCCCGGGCGAAGCTAACTATGGCTACACCTTC. Its translation: CSATPGEANYGYTF.

The chain uses TRBV13 and TRBJ1-3; 11 nucleotides agree with TRBD1. Losses at the gene ends were 3 bases for V and 7 bases for J; bases not matched to a gene: 8. CDR1 and CDR2 from the germline V gene are PRHDT and FYEKMQ (reference sequence). This CDR3 spans 16 amino acids. CDR3 in amino acids: CASSFSPGQGGNTIYF. The CDR3 DNA reads TGTGCCAGCAGCTTTTCTCCGGGACAGGGGGGGAACACCATATATTTT.

Only a few counts were recorded for this clonotype. As DNA, the CDR3 is TGCAGTGCTAGAGGTGGCCAAACGAACACCGGGGAGCTGTTTTTT. Protein: CSARGGQTNTGELFF. This chain connects TRBV20-1 to TRBJ2-2; D remains unclear. CDR1 is DFQATT and CDR2 is SNEGSKA in the germline V gene (reference sequence). This CDR3 spans 15 amino acids. Between the trimmed V and J ends, which lost 1 base and 0 bases, there was a span of 9 bases.

This clonotype appeared many times. V is TRBV10-3 and J is TRBJ1-1; perhaps TRBD1 as D (5 bases). The germline V gene encodes CDR1 ENHRY and CDR2 SYGVKD. CDR3 length: 13 residues. V dropped 5 bases and J dropped 0 bases, with 7 bases sitting between them. The CDR3 sequence is CAISLGLNTEAFF. CDR3 DNA: TGTGCCATCAGTTTGGGACTGAACACTGAAGCTTTCTTT.

This chain uses TRBV11-2 with TRBJ2-5; possible D gene TRBD2, 7 bases. Germline lookup yields CDR1 SGHAT and CDR2 FQNNGV. The CDR3 runs to 15 residues. Trimming pared 7 bases from V and 1 base from J, leaving 16 bases between. DNA of the CDR3: TGTGCCAGCACCGCATGGGGGGGCTCCCAAGAGACCCAGTACTTC. This sequence encodes CASTAWGGSQETQYF.

This clonotype was seen many times. The chain combines TRBV27 with TRBJ1-2; TRBD1 matches at 8 bases. The germline gives CDR1 MNHEY, CDR2 SMNVEV (reference sequence). The CDR3 has 13 amino acids. V lost 6 bases, J lost 4 bases, and 4 bases stayed unmatched. CDR3 sequence: CASSHRGGYGYTF. The CDR3 DNA sequence: TGTGCCAGCAGCCACAGGGGGGGCTATGGCTACACCTTC.

This clonotype was detected many times. V and J are TRBV12-3 or TRBV12-4 and TRBJ1-2; 10 bases line up with TRBD1. V was pared by 5 bases and J by 4 bases, with 4 bases of the junction left unmatched. This CDR3 region has 14 residues. CDR3 residues: CASSTGTGVYGYTF. The CDR3 nucleotides are TGTGCCAGCAGTACCGGGACAGGGGTCTATGGCTACACCTTC.

The chain couples TRBV20-1 to TRBJ1-6; no clear D. This CDR3 region has 13 residues. Trimming cost V 0 bases and J 12 bases, with 12 bases left between them. CDR1 DFQATT and CDR2 SNEGSKA come from the germline V gene (reference sequence). CDR3 residues: CSARDSSWGPLHF. DNA for the CDR3: TGCAGTGCTAGAGATTCCTCCTGGGGACCCCTCCACTTT.

The rearrangement uses TRBV20-1 and TRBJ2-5, with TRBD2 identical over 10 bases. The CDR3 totals 15 residues. Germline V gene sequence: CDR1 DFQATT, CDR2 SNEGSKA (reference sequence). V was pared by 3 bases and J by 5 bases, with 9 bases of the junction left unmatched. This chain's CDR3 is CSASSSGGDMETQYF. The DNA for the CDR3 is TGCAGTGCTAGTTCCAGCGGGGGGGACATGGAGACCCAGTACTTC.

This clonotype has more than one count but fewer than ten. The rearrangement links TRBV20-1 to TRBJ2-5; 7 bases align to TRBD1. The CDR3 runs to 12 residues. V lost 6 bases to trimming and J lost 7 bases; unmatched junction nucleotides: 8. Germline CDR1 is DFQATT and CDR2 is SNEGSKA (reference sequence). The CDR3 DNA follows: TGCAGTGCGGAAACAGGGGCTGGGACCCAGTACTTC. As protein: CSAETGAGTQYF.

This clonotype showed up many times. V usage is TRBV28 and J usage is TRBJ1-2; D perhaps matches TRBD1 (5 bases). The V gene's germline CDR1 is MDHEN and CDR2 SYDVKM. Deletions cut 6 bases from V and 5 bases from J, with 10 bases between. This CDR3 region has 12 residues. As DNA, the CDR3 is TGTGCCAGCAGCGCAGGGAGGTATGGCTACACCTTC. This sequence encodes CASSAGRYGYTF.

This clonotype was counted a few times. The V gene is TRBV18, the J gene TRBJ2-7; TRBD1 might be the D (5 bases). CDR3 length: 15 residues. V lost 5 bases and J 4 bases, leaving 18 bases between the germline ends. The germline V gene has CDR1 KGHSH and CDR2 LQKENI. CDR3 sequence reads: CASSWTPLNVYEQYF. DNA for the CDR3: TGTGCCAGCTCATGGACACCCCTCAATGTATACGAGCAGTACTTC.

The chain combines TRBV20-1 with TRBJ1-5, with TRBD1 identical over 7 bases. Germline CDR1 reads DFQATT; CDR2 reads SNEGSKA (reference sequence). CDR3 size: 14 residues. V shed 7 bases, J shed 3 bases, and the junction held 9 bases outside the gene matches. This CDR3 is CSVRGGRDNQPQHF. The CDR3 bases are TGCAGTGTCAGGGGGGGCCGGGACAATCAGCCCCAGCATTTT.

This clonotype was counted ten times or more. The chain carries TRBV2 and TRBJ2-5; D is undetermined. Trimming removed 1 base at V and 6 bases at J, with 9 bases between. This CDR3 spans 13 amino acids. The germline V gene has CDR1 SNHLY and CDR2 FYNNEI. The CDR3 coding sequence is TGTGCCAGCAGTGAAGGGACGAGGCAGACCCAGTACTTC. Its protein product is CASSEGTRQTQYF. Based on the CDR3 plus reference TRBV2 and TRBJ2-5, the full variable domain is EPEVTQTPSHQVTQMGQEVILRCVPISNHLYFYWYRQILGQKVEFLVSFYNNEISEKSEIFDDQFSVERPDGSNFTLKIRSTKLEDSAMYFCASSEGTRQTQYFGPGTRLLVL.

This clonotype was observed at least ten times. The chain is built from TRBV6-5 and TRBJ1-4; a possible D gene is TRBD1 (6 bases). The CDR3 is 16 amino acids. The V end lost 4 bases, the J end lost 0 bases, and 12 bases lay between the germline ends. Germline-derived CDR1 and CDR2 are MNHEY and SVGAGI. The CDR3 protein is CASSSGTLTTNEKLFF. The CDR3 DNA sequence: TGTGCCAGCAGTTCCGGGACACTCACAACTAATGAAAAACTGTTTTTT.